The subject of this entry is one TCR beta chain. Cohort placement rested on clinical history that participants reported themselves. The CDR3 has 16 amino acids. With V trimmed by 4 bases and J by 4 bases, 10 bases remained unmatched. Germline V gene sequence: CDR1 SGHTS, CDR2 YDEGEE. This entry belongs to a study of blood T cell repertoires in COVID-19. How the authors handled the data: Amplification from reference gene primers served as the basis for estimated nucleated cell counts. TCRdb's copy holds only in-frame clones and misses some; the assay was immunoSEQ multiplex PCR. V and J calls and clone size are as listed in that table; D and trimming were resolved from the DNA. The repertoire includes some 430,000 clones, 90% of them detected once, and 0.6% sits in the top ten.

The sequenced sample was PBMCs or T cells enriched from blood (not recorded which). The clonotype originates from a man between 18 and 35 years old who had recovered from COVID-19. The chain combines TRBV5-8 with TRBJ2-3; 9 nucleotides line up with TRBD1. The CDR3 DNA reads TGTGCCAGCAGCCCAGGGACAGGGAGGGTCCCAGATACGCAGTATTTT. It encodes CASSPGTGRVPDTQYF.